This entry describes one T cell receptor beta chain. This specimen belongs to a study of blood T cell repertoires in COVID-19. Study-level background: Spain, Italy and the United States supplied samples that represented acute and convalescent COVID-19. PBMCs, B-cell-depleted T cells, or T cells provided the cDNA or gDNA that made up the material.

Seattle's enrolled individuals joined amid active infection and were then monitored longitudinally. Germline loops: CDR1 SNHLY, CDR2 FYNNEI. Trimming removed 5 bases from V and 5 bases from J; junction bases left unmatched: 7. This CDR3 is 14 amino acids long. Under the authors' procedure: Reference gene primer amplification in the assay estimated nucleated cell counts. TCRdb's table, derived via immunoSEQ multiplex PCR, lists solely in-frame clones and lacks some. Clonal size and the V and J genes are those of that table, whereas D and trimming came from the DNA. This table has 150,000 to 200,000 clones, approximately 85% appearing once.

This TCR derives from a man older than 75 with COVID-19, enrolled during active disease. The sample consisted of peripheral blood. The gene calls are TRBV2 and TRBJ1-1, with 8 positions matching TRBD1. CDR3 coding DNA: TGTGCCAGCAGTTCCGACAGGGGAAGAACTGAAGCTTTCTTT. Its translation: CASSSDRGRTEAFF.